This T cell receptor beta chain was sequenced in a study of OX40 agonist ivuxolimab in advanced cancers. The germline gives CDR1 MGHRA, CDR2 YSYEKL. The CDR3 loop spans 15 amino acids. V dropped 5 bases and J dropped 2; count of bases not matched to a gene: 8. Using immunoSEQ multiplex PCR, the repertoire was profiled, and TCRdb retains in-frame clones only, with some absent. The sample carries about 64,000 clones, 88% recorded once. Material: CD4+ or CD8+ T cells sorted from blood, obtained in a trial of the OX40 agonist ivuxolimab. The gene calls are TRBV4-1 and TRBJ2-7, with 8 bases that match TRBD1. The source is an adult with an advanced solid tumor such as melanoma, head and neck, liver or kidney cancer. The CDR3 here is CASSAQTGVAYEQYF. The CDR3 DNA reads as TGCGCCAGCAGCGCACAGACAGGGGTGGCCTACGAGCAGTACTTC.